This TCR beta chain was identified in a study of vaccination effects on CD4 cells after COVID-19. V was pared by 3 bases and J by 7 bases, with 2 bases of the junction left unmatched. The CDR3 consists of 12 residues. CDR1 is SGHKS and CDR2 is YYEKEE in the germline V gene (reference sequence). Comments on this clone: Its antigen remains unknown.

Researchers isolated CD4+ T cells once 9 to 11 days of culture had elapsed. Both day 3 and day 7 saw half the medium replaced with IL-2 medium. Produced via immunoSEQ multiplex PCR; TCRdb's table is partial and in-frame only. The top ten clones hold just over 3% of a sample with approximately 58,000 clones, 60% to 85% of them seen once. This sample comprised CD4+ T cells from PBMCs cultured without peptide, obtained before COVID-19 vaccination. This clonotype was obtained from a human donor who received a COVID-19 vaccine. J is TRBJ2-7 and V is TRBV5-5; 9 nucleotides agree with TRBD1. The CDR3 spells CASSWTGEEQYV. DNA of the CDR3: TGTGCCAGCAGCTGGACAGGGGAGGAGCAGTACGTC.